This passage covers 3 T cell receptor beta chains from one sample sequenced in a study of tumour-infiltrating T cells in Burkitt lymphoma. This table comes from immunoSEQ multiplex PCR, and its TCRdb copy is limited to in-frame clones, with some not included. Of 4,500 to 5,000 clones listed, roughly an eighth are singletons. The source material was tumor tissue. Receptors were obtained from a human donor with Burkitt lymphoma.

In DNA, the CDR3 is TGTGCCAGCAGCTTAGCGGGGGGGCCTGACTATGGCTACACCTTC. Protein: CASSLAGGPDYGYTF. The chain employs TRBV7-2 and TRBJ1-2; tentatively, D is TRBD1 (6 bases). This CDR3 comprises 15 residues. V was pared by 0 bases and J by 3 bases, with 11 bases between. CDR1 and CDR2 (germline): SGHTA, FQGNSA.

The rearrangement joins TRBV19 to TRBJ1-1, with D maybe TRBD1 (5 bases). Germline V gene lookup returns CDR1 LNHDA and CDR2 SQIVND (reference sequence). The V and J ends lost 1 base and 1 base respectively, with 7 bases between them. CDR3 length: 14 amino acids. The CDR3 region is CASSIGGRNTEAFF. CDR3 coding DNA: TGTGCCAGTAGTATAGGGGGGAGGAACACTGAAGCTTTCTTT.

This clone is categorized as medium-sized. This chain joins TRBV5-6 and TRBJ2-7; 7 bases fit TRBD1. The V segment lost 4 bases and the J segment 0 bases; nucleotides outside the gene matches: 4. The germline V gene has CDR1 SGHDT and CDR2 YYEEEE. The CDR3 sequence is 14 residues long. The CDR3, as DNA: TGTGCCAGCAGCCAGGGACAGCTCTCCTACGAGCAGTACTTC. It encodes CASSQGQLSYEQYF.